What follows describes a single T cell receptor beta chain. The sample originates from a study of shared clonotypes between healthy human individuals. V lost 5 bases and J lost 0; bases outside the gene matches: 9. The CDR3 loop spans 18 amino acids. Looked up from germline, CDR1 is MNHNS and CDR2 is SASEGT. Each sample came from a Caucasian adult donor living in Nashville, Tennessee. Method: immunoSEQ multiplex PCR; TCRdb's copy keeps in-frame clones and lacks some. The table includes 2 million to 2.5 million clones, under 95% detected once. The sample taken for sequencing was naive CD4+ T cells from PBMCs. Subset specified: CD45RA+ positively selected. The sequence was obtained from a man aged 18 to 29 in good health. Some clones in this sample may be carry-over from other donors' samples. The chain carries TRBV6-1 and TRBJ2-1, with TRBD2 matching 11 bases. The CDR3 reads CASSQGLAGQSSYNEQFF. The DNA for the CDR3 is TGTGCCAGCAGTCAAGGACTAGCGGGCCAGAGCTCCTACAATGAGCAGTTCTTC.